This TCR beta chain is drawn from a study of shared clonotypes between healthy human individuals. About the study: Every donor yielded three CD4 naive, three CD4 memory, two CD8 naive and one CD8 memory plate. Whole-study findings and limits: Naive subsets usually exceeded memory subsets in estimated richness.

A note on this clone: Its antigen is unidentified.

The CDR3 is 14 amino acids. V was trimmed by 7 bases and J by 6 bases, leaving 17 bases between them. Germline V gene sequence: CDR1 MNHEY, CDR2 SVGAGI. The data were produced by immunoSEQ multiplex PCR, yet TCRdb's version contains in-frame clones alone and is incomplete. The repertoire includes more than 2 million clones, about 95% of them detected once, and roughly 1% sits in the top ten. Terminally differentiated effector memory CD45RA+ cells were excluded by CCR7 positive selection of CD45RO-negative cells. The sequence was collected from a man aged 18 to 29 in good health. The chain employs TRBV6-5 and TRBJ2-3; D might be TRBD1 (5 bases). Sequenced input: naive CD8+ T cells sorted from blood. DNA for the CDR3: TGTGCCAGCACCCAGGGCACTGGCCGTGATACGCAGTATTTT. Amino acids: CASTQGTGRDTQYF.